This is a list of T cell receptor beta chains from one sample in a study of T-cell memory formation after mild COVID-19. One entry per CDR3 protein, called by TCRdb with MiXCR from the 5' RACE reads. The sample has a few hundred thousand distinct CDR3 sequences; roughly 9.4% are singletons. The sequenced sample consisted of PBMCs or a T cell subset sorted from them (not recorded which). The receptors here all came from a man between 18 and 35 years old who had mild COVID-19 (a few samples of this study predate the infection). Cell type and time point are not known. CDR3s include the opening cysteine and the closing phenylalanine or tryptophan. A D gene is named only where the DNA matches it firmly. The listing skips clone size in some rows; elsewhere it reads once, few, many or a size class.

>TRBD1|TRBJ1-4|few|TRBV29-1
TGCAGCGTCGGGGACAGCCGAGGGACTAATGAAAAACTGTTTTTT
CSVGDSRGTNEKLFF
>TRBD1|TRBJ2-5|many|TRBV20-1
TGCAGTGTTACCCGACAGGGGGCGAGGGAGACCCAGTACTTC
CSVTRQGARETQYF
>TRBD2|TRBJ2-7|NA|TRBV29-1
TGCAGCGTTACCGGGACTAGCGGCTACGAGCAGTACTTC
CSVTGTSGYEQYF
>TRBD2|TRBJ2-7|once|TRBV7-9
TGTGCCAGCATCTTAGTGGGACTAGCGACCGAGCAGTACTTC
CASILVGLATEQYF
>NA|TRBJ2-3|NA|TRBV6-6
TGTGCCAGCGGGAATACGCAGTATTTT
CASGNTQYF
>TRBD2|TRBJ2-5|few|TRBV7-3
TGTGCCAGCAGCTTAACCGGGGGGAGTTCTCGGGAGACCCAGTACTTC
CASSLTGGSSRETQYF
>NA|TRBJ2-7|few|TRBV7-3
TGTGCCAGCAGCCCTTCTGCTTTGGACGAGCAGTACTTC
CASSPSALDEQYF
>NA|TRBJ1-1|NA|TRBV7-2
TGTGCCAGCAGCTTATTCTCATCAGGGAGCGCTGAAGCTTTCTTT
CASSLFSSGSAEAFF
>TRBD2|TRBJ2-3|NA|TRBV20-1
TGCAGTCAGCGGGGCGCCCAGGCCTCAGATACGCAGTATTTT
CSQRGAQASDTQYF
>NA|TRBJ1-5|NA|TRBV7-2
TGTGCCAGCAGCTTAGCGGGGGTGGAGGGTCAGCCCCAGCATTTT
CASSLAGVEGQPQHF
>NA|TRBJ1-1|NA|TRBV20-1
TGCAGAGTACCGCGGGGGAGGTCGGTAGTCACTGAAGCTTTCTTT
CRVPRGRSVVTEAFF
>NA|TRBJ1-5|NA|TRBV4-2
TGTGCCAGCAGCCCCTCCCTGGGAGATCAGCCCCAGCATTTT
CASSPSLGDQPQHF
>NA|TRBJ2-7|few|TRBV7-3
TGTGCCAGCAGCCGCAGGGGCCGACCCTCCTACGAGCAGTACTTC
CASSRRGRPSYEQYF
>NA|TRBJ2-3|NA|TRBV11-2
TGTGCCAGCAGCAGATTAGGGGGTGCCACAGATACGCAGTATTTT
CASSRLGGATDTQYF
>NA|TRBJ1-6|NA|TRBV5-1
TGCGCCAGCAGCTTGGGGGCGGCTAATTCACCCCTCCACTTT
CASSLGAANSPLHF
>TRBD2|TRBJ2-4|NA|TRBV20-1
TGCAGTGCTAGCCTAGCGGGGGGAGCCAAAAACATTCAGTACTTC
CSASLAGGAKNIQYF
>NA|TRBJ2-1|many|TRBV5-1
TGCGCCAGCAGCAGACTACTGACCGGGTCCCAAAATGAGCAGTTCTTC
CASSRLLTGSQNEQFF
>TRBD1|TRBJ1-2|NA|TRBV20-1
TGCAGTGCAGAAAGGGGGCGCGGCTATGGCTACACCTTC
CSAERGRGYGYTF
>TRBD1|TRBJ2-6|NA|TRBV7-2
TGTGCCAGCATCGGAGGCAGTTACGGGACAGCCATCTCTGGGGCCAACGTCCTGACTTTC
CASIGGSYGTAISGANVLTF
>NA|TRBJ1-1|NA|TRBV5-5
TGTGCCAGCAGCTTGGGAGGGAGTCAGGGGAACACTGAAGCTTTCTTT
CASSLGGSQGNTEAFF
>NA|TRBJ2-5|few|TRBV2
TGTGCCAGCAGTGAGAGGGGAGAGACCCAGTACTTC
CASSERGETQYF
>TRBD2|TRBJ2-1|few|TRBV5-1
TGCGCCAGCAGCTTGGCAATTCGCGGGGGGGCAGATGAGCAGTTCTTC
CASSLAIRGGADEQFF
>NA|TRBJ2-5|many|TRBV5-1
TGCGCCAGCAGCTCCCTCCTTATACCAGTTCAAGAGACCCAGTACTTC
CASSSLLIPVQETQYF
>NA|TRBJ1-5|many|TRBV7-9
TGTGCCAGCAGCTTACAGGGAAGCAATCAGCCCCAGCATTTT
CASSLQGSNQPQHF
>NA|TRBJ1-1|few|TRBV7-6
TGTGCCAGCAGCTTAGGCAGTACCCCAGCTACAGGGATGAACACTGAAGCTTTCTTT
CASSLGSTPATGMNTEAFF
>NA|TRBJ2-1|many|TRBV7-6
TGTGCCAGCAGCAGAAGAACCTACAATGAGCAGTTCTTC
CASSRRTYNEQFF
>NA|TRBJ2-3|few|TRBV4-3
TGCGCCAGCACAACTCGGAGATCGGATACGCAGTATTTT
CASTTRRSDTQYF
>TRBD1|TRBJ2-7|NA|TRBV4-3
TGCGCCAGCAGCCAAGAGGGAGGGACAGGGGGCTCAGAGCAGTACTTC
CASSQEGGTGGSEQYF
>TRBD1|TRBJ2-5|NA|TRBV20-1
TGCAGTGCGCCGGGACAGAGACAAGAGACCCAGTACTTC
CSAPGQRQETQYF
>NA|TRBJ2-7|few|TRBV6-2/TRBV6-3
TGTGCCAGCAGTTACTCTTCGGGGGGCCACTACGAGCAGTACTTC
CASSYSSGGHYEQYF
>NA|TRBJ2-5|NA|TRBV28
TGTGCCAGCAGTTTACCCGGTTTGGCTCAAGAGACCCAGTACTTC
CASSLPGLAQETQYF
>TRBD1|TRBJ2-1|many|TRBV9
TGTGCCAGCAGCGTCCGGGACAGGGGAGTACCCGAGCAGTTCTTC
CASSVRDRGVPEQFF
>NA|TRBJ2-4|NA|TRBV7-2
TGTGCCAGCAGCTTGGGACAAGGGCAGTACTTC
CASSLGQGQYF
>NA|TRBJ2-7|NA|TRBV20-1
TGCAGTGCTAAAGGGGACCGCTCCTACGAGCAGTACTTC
CSAKGDRSYEQYF
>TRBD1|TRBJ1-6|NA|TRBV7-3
TGTGCCAGCAGCTTAGACAGGGTCTCACCCCTCCACTTT
CASSLDRVSPLHF
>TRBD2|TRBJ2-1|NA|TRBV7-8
TGTGCCAGCAGCCGGGAGCGGGGGCCACACGGGCAGTTCTTC
CASSRERGPHGQFF
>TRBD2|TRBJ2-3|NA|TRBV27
TGTGCCAGCACCAAAAGGGGACTAGCGGCAGATACGCAGTATTTT
CASTKRGLAADTQYF
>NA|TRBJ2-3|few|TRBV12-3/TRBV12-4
TGTGCCAGCAGCCCCGGACTACACCCTCAGTATTTT
CASSPGLHPQYF
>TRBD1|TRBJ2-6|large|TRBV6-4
TGTGCCAGCAGTGACTCGACAGGGGCTGGGGCCAACGTCCTGACTTTC
CASSDSTGAGANVLTF
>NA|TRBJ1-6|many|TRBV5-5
TGTGCCAGCAGCTACCAACTGTCGGCCCAATGGAACAATTCACCCCTCCACTTT
CASSYQLSAQWNNSPLHF
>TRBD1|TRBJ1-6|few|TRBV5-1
TGCGCCAGCAGCTCGCCGGACAGGGGGGATTCACCCCTCCACTTT
CASSSPDRGDSPLHF
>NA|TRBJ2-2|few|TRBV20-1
TGCAGTGCTAGACAGGGCACCGGGGAGCTGTTTTTT
CSARQGTGELFF
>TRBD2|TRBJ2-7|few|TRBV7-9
TGTGCCAGCAGCCCGGGGGGAACGGGTTACGAGCAGTACTTC
CASSPGGTGYEQYF
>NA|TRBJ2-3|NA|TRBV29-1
TGCAGCGTTGAAAACGGGGGCACAGATACGCAGTATTTT
CSVENGGTDTQYF
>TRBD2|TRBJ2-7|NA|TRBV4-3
TGCGCCAGCAGCCAAGGGACTAGACCCTACGAGCAGTACTTC
CASSQGTRPYEQYF
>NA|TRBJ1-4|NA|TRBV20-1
TGCAGTGTGAGGGGGTTAAGAGAAAAACTGTTTTTT
CSVRGLREKLFF
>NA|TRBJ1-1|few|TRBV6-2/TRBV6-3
TGTGCCAGCAGTAGGGGGTATGGCACTGAAGCTTTCTTT
CASSRGYGTEAFF
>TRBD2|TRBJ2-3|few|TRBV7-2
TGTGCCAGCAGCTCCAAGAGCGGGGGGGCCGCAGATACGCAGTATTTT
CASSSKSGGAADTQYF
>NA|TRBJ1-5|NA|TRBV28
TGTGCCACCTATGTAAGGGACCTCAATCAGCCCCAGCATTTT
CATYVRDLNQPQHF
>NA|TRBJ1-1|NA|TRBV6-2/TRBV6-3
TGTGCCAGCCAGACCCCCTTTCCGAACACTGAAGCTTTCTTT
CASQTPFPNTEAFF
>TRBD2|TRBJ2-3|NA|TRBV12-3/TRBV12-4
TGTGCCAGCGCCAGGGAGGGAGATACGCAGTATTTT
CASAREGDTQYF
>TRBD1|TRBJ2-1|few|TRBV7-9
TGTGCCAGCAGTACTGGGACAGTGTACAATGAGCAGTTCTTC
CASSTGTVYNEQFF
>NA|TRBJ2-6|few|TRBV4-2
TGTGCCAGCAGATCCGGGGCCAACGTCCTGACTTTC
CASRSGANVLTF
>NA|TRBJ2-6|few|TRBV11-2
TGTGCCAGCAGCTTAGGGGGGCGCTCTGGGGCCAACGTCCTGACTTTC
CASSLGGRSGANVLTF
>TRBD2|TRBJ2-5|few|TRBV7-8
TGTGCCAGCAGCTTCCGACTAGCTGGAGAGACCCAGTACTTC
CASSFRLAGETQYF
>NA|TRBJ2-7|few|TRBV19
TGTGCCAGTAGTATTCGGTCCTCCTACGAGAAGTACTTC
CASSIRSSYEKYF
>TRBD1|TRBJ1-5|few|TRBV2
TGTGCCAGCTGCGTACAGGGGGCGAATAGTCAGCCCCAGCATTTT
CASCVQGANSQPQHF
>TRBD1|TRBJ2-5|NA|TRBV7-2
TGTGCCAGCAGCAAACAGACAGGGATCCAAGAGACCCAGTACTTC
CASSKQTGIQETQYF
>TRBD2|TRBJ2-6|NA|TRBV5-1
TGCGCCAGCAGGGGAGGGGCTGGGGCCAACGTCCTGACTTTC
CASRGGAGANVLTF